This entry concerns a single TCR beta chain. It lacks a known antigen. It has no much larger one-base neighbor in the sample; base qualities were not kept. This entry is derived from a study of T cell responses to AZD1222 COVID-19 vaccine (dated by TCRdb to the early 2020s). General notes on the study: TCR sequencing was performed for 233 trial participants, of whom some 200 were given two doses of AZD1222 and 26 were given two doses of MenACWY control vaccine. Enrollment into the trials was organized by age into subgroups of 18-55, 56-69 and 70-plus years, and those subgroups contained about 160, 30 and 59 TCR-sequenced participants, respectively. Results the study describes overall, beyond this receptor: Participants were mostly white British and included more females than males, and it was suggested by the authors that clonal diversity may have been underestimated. After two AZD1222 doses, spike-specific TCR breadth and depth were significantly higher than at day 0 and than in MenACWY recipients. Conclusions about previously exposed vaccinees are limited, since just five or six AZD1222 recipients were seropositive for SARS-CoV-2 at baseline. Because no day 14 peak-response samples were available, the repertoires could be characterized only after the peak T cell response. The 56-69-year group was small, and its depth increase did not reach significance, likely because of low power. Vaccine-associated CD4 TCRs spanned the whole spike protein, with dominant responses in regions 160-218 and 743-854. Reportedly, almost half of the unique spike-specific TCRs recognized epitopes lying outside the regions that are mutated in the B.1.351 and B.1.1.7 variants.

The CDR3 regions of human TCRbeta chains were analyzed by immunosequencing. On the authors' methods: TCRs in the repertoires were matched against a reference library of SARS-CoV-2-specific TCRs that had been generated with the MIRA antigen-specificity platform. Breadth was defined as the fraction of unique TCRs that were SARS-CoV-2-associated. Depth was defined as the fraction of total T cells that were SARS-CoV-2-associated. Using the MIRA data, every spike-specific TCR was mapped to the spike region that the TCR reacted to and assigned to either a CD4 or a CD8 class. Log10-transformed breadth and depth values were compared by one-way ANOVA with Sidak's multiple comparisons tests. What TCRdb holds here is the immuneACCESS table cut down to in-frame rearrangements. Part of the clones is not present; checked against another copy, under half of the missing clones reflect an unresolved V gene, and the others are unexplained. V and J calls and clone size are as listed in that table; D and trimming were resolved from the DNA. For this sample the table gives roughly 160,000 clones, of which over 75% were detected only once. 4.3% of the sample is in the top ten clones.

According to the study, the label for this sample's time point signals: about 28 days (+/-7) after the second vaccine dose. AZD1222 recipients given second doses at about 4 weeks or at about 12 weeks were pooled, since spike-specific TCR depth and breadth were not found to differ between the two schedules. Vaccinee samples were obtained from the UK trials COV001 and COV002, which included a single-blind randomized controlled phase 2/3 trial of AZD1222 (ChAdOx1 nCoV-19) in healthy adults. For TCRbeta chain sequencing, PBMC samples from trial participants were taken at day 0 and at day 28 after the second dose. Counted from cysteine to phenylalanine, this CDR3 has 14 amino acids. Only the CDR3 DNA is retained, 42 bases long and in frame from the first base. Unmatched junction bases come to 4, with V trimmed by 0 bases and J by 8 bases. The germline V gene supplies CDR1 SGDLS and CDR2 YYNGEE.

The receptor was isolated from an adult who received the AZD1222 COVID-19 vaccine. This chain is built from TRBV9 and TRBJ1-4, and 7 junction bases match TRBD1. This specimen was peripheral blood, taken 28 days after the second AZD1222 dose. CDR3 sequence: CASSVGRDSEKLFF. The DNA sequence follows: TGTGCCAGCAGCGTAGGGAGGGACAGCGAAAAACTGTTTTTT. When the CDR3 is completed using the reference TRBV9 and TRBJ1-4 genes on either side, the full variable domain is DSGVTQTPKHLITATGQRVTLRCSPRSGDLSVYWYQQSLDQGLQFLIQYYNGEERAKGNILERFSAQQFPDLHSELNLSSLELGDSALYFCASSVGRDSEKLFFGSGTQLSVL.